This T cell receptor (beta chain) was observed in a study of T cells after yellow fever vaccination. Study-wide findings and caveats: There was a possibility that FACS-sorted repertoires contained abundant clonotypes contaminating from the bulk population. Detected again after the booster were most primary-vaccination clones, at 95% to 98% CD4 and 80% to 90% CD8.

It was through 5'RACE template switching that TCR cDNA was made, with a universal primer site and UMIs added. TCRdb re-analysed the 5' RACE reads in MiXCR, keeping a single row per CDR3 protein. The sample holds under 600,000 distinct CDR3 sequences; roughly 13% are singletons and the top ten take roughly 13%. This clonotype was counted between two and nine times. Its antigen is undetermined. The junction and the germline gene differ at one end; a read error may be behind it. The CDR3 extends over 12 amino acids. Germline assignment: CDR1 SGHTA and CDR2 FQGNSA. The chain has TRBV7-2 and TRBJ2-7; D is ambiguous. The source of this sequence is a man younger than 40 who received the YFV17D yellow fever vaccine. Sequenced material: PBMCs, taken on the day of the yellow fever booster vaccination. CDR3 loop: CASSADSSEQYF. The CDR3 DNA sequence: TGTGCCAGCAGCGCCGACTCCTCCGAGCAGTACTTC.